The 11 T cell receptor beta chains in this list originate from one sample, sequenced in a study of T cells after posttransplantation cyclophosphamide. The naive gate required viable CD3+CD4+ or CD3+CD8+ cells with CCR7+CD45RA+CD45RO-CD95-CD27+CD28+ phenotype. The table came from immunoSEQ multiplex PCR; TCRdb's copy has only in-frame clones and leaves some out. The sample consists of about 32,000 clones, 91% of them appearing once. Sequences were obtained from naive CD4+ T cells sorted from blood. These TCRs come from a man aged 25 to 45 in good health and a related stem cell transplant donor.

CDR3 sequence reads: CASSPGQGSYGYTF. The DNA for the CDR3 is TGTGCCAGCTCACCTGGACAGGGGTCCTATGGCTACACCTTC. V is TRBV18 and J is TRBJ1-2, with 9 bases identical to TRBD1. V lost 3 bases to trimming and J lost 4 bases; unmatched junction nucleotides: 3. The germline V gene encodes CDR1 KGHSH and CDR2 LQKENI. The CDR3 is made up of 14 amino acids. Full variable domain (missing parts from reference TRBV18 and TRBJ1-2): NAGVMQNPRHLVRRRGQEARLRCSPMKGHSHVYWYRQLPEEGLKFMVYLQKENIIDESGMPKERFSAEFPKEGPSILRIQQVVRGDSAAYFCASSPGQGSYGYTFGSGTRLTVV.

The rearrangement links TRBV9 to TRBJ2-2; D ambiguous. CDR1 SGDLS and CDR2 YYNGEE come from the germline V gene. This CDR3 has 14 amino acids. V lost 0 bases, J lost 4 bases, and 7 bases lay in between. In DNA, the CDR3 is TGTGCCAGCAGCGTAGCCCCCAGCACCGGGGAGCTGTTTTTT. Amino acid sequence: CASSVAPSTGELFF.

This rearrangement joins TRBV28 to TRBJ2-7, with 7 bases matching TRBD1. The germline gives CDR1 MDHEN, CDR2 SYDVKM. V lost 8 bases to trimming and J lost 6 bases; unmatched junction nucleotides: 19. The CDR3 is made up of 16 amino acids. Here the CDR3 reads CASGGTGASLSFEQYF. The CDR3 bases are TGTGCCAGCGGGGGAACAGGGGCTTCCCTAAGTTTCGAGCAGTACTTC. Using reference TRBV28 and TRBJ2-7 for the parts outside the CDR3, the full variable domain is DVKVTQSSRYLVKRTGEKVFLECVQDMDHENMFWYRQDPGLGLRLIYFSYDVKMKEKGDIPEGYSVSREKKERFSLILESASTNQTSMYLCASGGTGASLSFEQYFGPGTRLTVT.

The gene calls are TRBV4-1 and TRBJ2-3; 11 positions match TRBD2. Germline V gene sequence: CDR1 MGHRA, CDR2 YSYEKL. The CDR3 totals 17 residues. Losses at the gene ends were 0 bases for V and 0 bases for J; bases not matched to a gene: 2. The CDR3 region has the DNA TGCGCCAGCAGCCAAGATGGGACTAGCGGAAGCACAGATACGCAGTATTTT. Translating it yields CASSQDGTSGSTDTQYF.

CDR3 loop: CASSVTGALQPQHF. CDR3 DNA: TGTGCCAGCAGCGTGACAGGGGCACTTCAGCCCCAGCATTTT. The chain employs TRBV9 and TRBJ1-5, with 8 positions matching TRBD1. The CDR3 spans 14 residues. J lost 6 bases, V lost 2 bases, and 4 bases had no gene match. The germline V gene has CDR1 SGDLS and CDR2 YYNGEE.

This chain links TRBV7-2 with TRBJ1-1, with TRBD1 as a possible D gene (5 bases). Germline-derived CDR1 and CDR2 are SGHTA and FQGNSA. CDR3 length: 15 amino acids. V lost 1 base to trimming and J lost 5 bases, with 14 bases between them. Here the CDR3 reads CASSLGQGGWTEAFF. The DNA for the CDR3 is TGTGCCAGCAGCTTAGGGCAGGGTGGATGGACTGAAGCTTTCTTT.

V gene TRBV7-8 combines with J gene TRBJ1-5, with 10 nucleotides matching TRBD1. J lost 2 bases, V lost 1 base, and 8 bases had no gene match. CDR1 is SGHVS, CDR2 FQNEAQ, per germline. This CDR3 has 18 residues. The CDR3 DNA reads TGTGCCAGCAGCTTAGTTGGTCCCGGGACAGGGGGCAATCAGCCCCAGCATTTT. Its translation is CASSLVGPGTGGNQPQHF.

V gene TRBV21-1 combines with J gene TRBJ2-4; the D call of TRBD1 is as the table states it, not checked on the DNA. TRBV21-1 is annotated as a pseudogene. This CDR3 is built from 15 residues. CDR3 sequence: CASSKDRDSPNIQYF. The CDR3 region has the DNA TGTGCCAGCAGCAAAGACAGGGATTCTCCAAACATTCAGTACTTC.

This chain's CDR3 is CSALAGYEQYF. CDR3 sequence (DNA): TGCAGTGCTCTAGCGGGCTACGAGCAGTACTTC. The chain employs TRBV20-1 and TRBJ2-7; 8 positions agree with TRBD2. Germline-derived CDR1 and CDR2 are DFQATT and SNEGSKA (reference sequence). The CDR3 covers 11 residues. Losses at the gene ends were 5 bases for V and 3 bases for J; bases not matched to a gene: 0.

The chain links TRBV2 to TRBJ1-5; D unresolved. The CDR3 runs to 14 residues. The germline V gene encodes CDR1 SNHLY and CDR2 FYNNEI. V lost 7 bases, J lost 1 base, and 11 bases lay in between. The CDR3 coding sequence is TGTGCCAGCAAGGCGGGAACGAGCAATCAGCCCCAGCATTTT. This sequence encodes CASKAGTSNQPQHF.

The chain uses TRBV7-9 and TRBJ2-2; 7 nucleotides agree with TRBD2. V was pared by 4 bases and J by 5 bases, with 13 bases of the junction left unmatched. Germline V gene data show CDR1 as SEHNR and CDR2 as FQNEAQ (reference sequence). The CDR3 extends over 17 amino acids. The CDR3 loop reads CASSSLRGGKGTGELFF. CDR3 nucleotide sequence: TGTGCCAGCAGCTCCTTAAGGGGAGGGAAGGGGACCGGGGAGCTGTTTTTT.